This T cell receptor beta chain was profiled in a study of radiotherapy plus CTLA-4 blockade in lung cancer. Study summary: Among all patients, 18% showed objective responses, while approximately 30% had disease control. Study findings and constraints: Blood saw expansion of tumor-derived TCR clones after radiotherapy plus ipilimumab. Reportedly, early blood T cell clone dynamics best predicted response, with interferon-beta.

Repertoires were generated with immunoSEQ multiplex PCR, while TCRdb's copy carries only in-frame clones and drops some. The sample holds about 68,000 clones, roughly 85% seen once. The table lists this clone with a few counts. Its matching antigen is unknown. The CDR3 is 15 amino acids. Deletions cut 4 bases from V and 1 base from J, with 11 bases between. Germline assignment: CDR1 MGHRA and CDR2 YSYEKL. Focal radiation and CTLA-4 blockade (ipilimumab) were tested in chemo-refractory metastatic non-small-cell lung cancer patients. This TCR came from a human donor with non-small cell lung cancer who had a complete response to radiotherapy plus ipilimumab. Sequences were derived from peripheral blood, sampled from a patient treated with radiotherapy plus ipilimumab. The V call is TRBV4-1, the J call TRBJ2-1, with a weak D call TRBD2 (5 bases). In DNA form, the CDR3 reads TGCGCCAGCAGCCTAGGCGGAGGATCCTACAATGAGCAGTTCTTC. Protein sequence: CASSLGGGSYNEQFF.